This T cell receptor (beta chain) was found in a study of blood T cell repertoires in COVID-19 (TCRdb year 2020). In the study overall: The collaborator samples originated in the United States, Italy and Spain and spanned the acute and convalescent phases of COVID-19. The prospective study material was composed of cDNA or gDNA derived from T cells, B-cell-depleted T cells, or PBMCs. The dataset comprised deeply sampled blood TCRbeta repertoires from subjects exposed to, actively infected with, or recovered from COVID-19. The repertoires were released in a freely available public database intended as a resource for research on the immune response to SARS-CoV-2. Samples were obtained from the ongoing ImmuneRACE study (first 160 participants) and from 1,254 subjects provided by 6 global collaborators. The sample metadata nearly always contained a de-identified subject ID, COVID-19 status, age in years and sex. Where HLA class I and class II types were available, the types were taken from metadata supplied by the sample provider, not from assay-based typing. Overall study results and their limits: How much clinical and demographic metadata was included differed by source and by participant, and the metadata was provided uncurated.

Each collaborating institution followed its own protocols to collect whole blood in K2EDTA tubes. Collaborator samples were shipped for TCRbeta analysis as frozen whole blood, isolated PBMCs, or DNA extracted from either sample type. As to this clone: Its target antigen remains unknown. No base quality values were provided; no much bigger clone lies one nucleotide off.

The immunoSEQ Assay, a bias-controlled multiplex PCR, was used to amplify TCRbeta CDR3 regions from genomic DNA. The study's processing was this. The number of nucleated cells in each sample was estimated from the amplification of reference gene primers within the assay. To quantify the absolute abundance of each unique TCRbeta CDR3 rearrangement, sequence reads were collapsed and filtered. For each sample, productive Simpson clonality was calculated as the square root of Simpson's diversity index across productive rearrangements. Held by TCRdb, this immuneACCESS table contains in-frame sequences only and omits some clones. Under half of the omission traces to an unresolved V gene where checked; the cause of the rest is unknown. V and J calls and clone size are those listed in that table; D and trimming were worked out from the DNA. The sample profile shows roughly 120,000 clones; about 78% of them were found once. In total, the top ten clones hold roughly 2% of the sample.

Per the germline V gene, SNHLY is the CDR1 and FYNNEI is the CDR2. Taken from cysteine to phenylalanine, the CDR3 has 12 residues. The sequence is cut down to CDR3 DNA, 36 bases in frame from base 1. The junction shows trimming of 6 bases on V and 5 bases on J, and the gene matches do not reach 2 bases of it. The V and J genes are TRBV2 and TRBJ2-7; 9 nucleotides in the junction match TRBD1. This TCR was sampled from a man between 65 and 80 years old with acute or convalescent COVID-19. The material sequenced was peripheral blood. The sequenced DNA is TGTGCCAGCAGGGACAGGGGCAACGAGCAGTACTTC. Its coded protein is CASRDRGNEQYF.